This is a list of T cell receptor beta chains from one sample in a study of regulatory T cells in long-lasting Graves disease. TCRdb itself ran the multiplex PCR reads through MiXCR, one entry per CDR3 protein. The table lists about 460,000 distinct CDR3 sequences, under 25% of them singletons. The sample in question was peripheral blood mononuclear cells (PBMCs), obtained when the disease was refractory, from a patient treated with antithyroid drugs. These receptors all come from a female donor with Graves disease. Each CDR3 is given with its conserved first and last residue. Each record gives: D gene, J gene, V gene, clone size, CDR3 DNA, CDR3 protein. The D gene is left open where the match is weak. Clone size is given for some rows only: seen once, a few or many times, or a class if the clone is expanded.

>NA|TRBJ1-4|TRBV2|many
TGTGCCAGCAGCGAGGGACCGGGACGGTTTAATGAAAAACTGTTTTTT
CASSEGPGRFNEKLFF
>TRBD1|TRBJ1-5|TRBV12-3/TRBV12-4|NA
TGTGCCAGCAGTTTCCAGACAGGGGCCAATCAGCCCCAGCATTTT
CASSFQTGANQPQHF
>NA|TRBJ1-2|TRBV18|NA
TGTGCCAGCTCACCACAATCTGCTAACTATGGCTACACCTTC
CASSPQSANYGYTF
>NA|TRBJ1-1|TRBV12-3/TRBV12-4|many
TGTGCCAGCAGTTTAAGGGGGGGGCGGATTGAAGCTTTCTTT
CASSLRGGRIEAFF
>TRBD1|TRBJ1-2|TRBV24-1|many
TGTGCCACCAGTGATACGGGACAGGGGGTGGACTATGGCTACACCTTC
CATSDTGQGVDYGYTF
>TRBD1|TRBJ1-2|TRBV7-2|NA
TGTGCCAGCAGCCCCCGACAGGGGGCGAATGGCTACACCTTC
CASSPRQGANGYTF
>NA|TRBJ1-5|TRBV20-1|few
TGCAGTGCTAGTGCATACAGGGTACACTATCAGCCCCAGCATTTT
CSASAYRVHYQPQHF
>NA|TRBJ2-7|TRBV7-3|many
TGTGCCAGCAGCTTCACGGCGCGTGAAGAGCAGTACTTC
CASSFTAREEQYF
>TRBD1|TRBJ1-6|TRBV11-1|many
TGTGCCAGCAGCTTAAGACAGGGGGCACCCCTCCACTTT
CASSLRQGAPLHF
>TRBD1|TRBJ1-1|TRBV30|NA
TGTGCCTGGAGTGTTCTAGGGGGCTGGACTGAAGCTTTCTTT
CAWSVLGGWTEAFF
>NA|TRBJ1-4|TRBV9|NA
TGTGCCAGCAGCCTGTCTACAACTGATGAAAAACTGTTTTTT
CASSLSTTDEKLFF
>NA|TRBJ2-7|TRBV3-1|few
TGTGCCAGCAGCGGACTGTTCGACGAGCAGTACTTC
CASSGLFDEQYF
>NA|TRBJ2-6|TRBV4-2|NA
TGTGCCAGCAGCCAAGACGGGGCGGGGGCCAACGTCCTGACTTTC
CASSQDGAGANVLTF
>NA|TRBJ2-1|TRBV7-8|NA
TGTGCCAGCAGCTTAGTTGGAGAGGGTGAGCAGTTCTTC
CASSLVGEGEQFF
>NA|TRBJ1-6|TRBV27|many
TGTGCCAGCAGTTTTTCATGGGAAAATTCACCCCTCCACTTT
CASSFSWENSPLHF
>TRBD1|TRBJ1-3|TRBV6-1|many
TGTGCCAGCAGGGAGGGGGCGCGTGGAAACACCATATATTTT
CASREGARGNTIYF
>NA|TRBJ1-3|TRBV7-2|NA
TGTGCCAGCAGGTACCGGGACTCCTCTGGAAACACCATATATTTT
CASRYRDSSGNTIYF
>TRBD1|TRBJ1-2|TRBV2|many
TGTGCCAGCAGCCAGGGGGGCGCCTATGGCTACACCTTC
CASSQGGAYGYTF
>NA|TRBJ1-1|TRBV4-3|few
TGCGCCAGCAGCCAAGAGGCGTCCATTGGGAGTGAAGCTTTCTTT
CASSQEASIGSEAFF
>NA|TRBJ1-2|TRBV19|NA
TGTGCCAGTAGTCCTACAGGTGCTCCTAACTATGGCTACACCTTC
CASSPTGAPNYGYTF
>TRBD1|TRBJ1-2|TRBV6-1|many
TGTGCCAGCAGGACGACAGGGGTCGGATATGGCTACACCTTC
CASRTTGVGYGYTF
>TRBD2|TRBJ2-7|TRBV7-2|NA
TGTGCCAGCAGCCCCCGGGGGGGGCCTTCCTACGAGCAGTACTTC
CASSPRGGPSYEQYF
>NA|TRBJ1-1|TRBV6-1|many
TGTGCCAGCACCTACCGACCGACTGAAGCTTTCTTT
CASTYRPTEAFF
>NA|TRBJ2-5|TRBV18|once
TGTGCCAGCTCTAGATCGGCAGAAGAGACCCAGTACTTC
CASSRSAEETQYF
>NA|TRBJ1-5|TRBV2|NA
TGTGCCAGCAGTGAAGGGGCAGCCCGAGGGCCCCAGCATTTT
CASSEGAARGPQHF
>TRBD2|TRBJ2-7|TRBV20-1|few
TGCAGTGCTAGTTTTCCGGGACTAGCGGGAGGGGCTCCTACGGGGCAGTACTTC
CSASFPGLAGGAPTGQYF
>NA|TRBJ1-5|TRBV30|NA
TGTGCCTGGAGTCCTAAGGGGGGGAATCAGCCCCAGCATTTT
CAWSPKGGNQPQHF
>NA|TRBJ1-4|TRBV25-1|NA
TGTGCCAGCAGGGGAATGACAGGTTTGGGTGGCTTGAACGAAAAACTGTTTTTT
CASRGMTGLGGLNEKLFF
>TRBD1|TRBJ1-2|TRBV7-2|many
TGTGCCAGCAGCCTAAGGACAGGGGGGGATGGCTACACCTTC
CASSLRTGGDGYTF
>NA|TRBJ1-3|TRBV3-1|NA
TGTGCCAGCAGAATACACGGTAGCTCTGGAAACACCATATATTTT
CASRIHGSSGNTIYF
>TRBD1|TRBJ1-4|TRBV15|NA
TGTGCCACCAGCAGAGGGACAGGGGAAAAACTGTTTTTT
CATSRGTGEKLFF
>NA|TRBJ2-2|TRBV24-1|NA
TGTGCCACCAGCGACAGGACTTGGGCCGACACCGGGGAGCTGTTTTTT
CATSDRTWADTGELFF
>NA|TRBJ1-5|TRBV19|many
TGTGCCAGTGCGGCAGGGGTTGATAGCAATCAGCCCCAGCATTTT
CASAAGVDSNQPQHF